These 3 T cell receptor beta chains were sequenced from one sample in a study of shared clonotypes between healthy human individuals. Using immunoSEQ multiplex PCR, the repertoire was profiled, and TCRdb retains in-frame clones only, with some absent. The table lists 2 million to 2.5 million clones, roughly 90% of them singletons, with 0.37% in the top ten. Sequencing input: naive CD4+ T cells from PBMCs. Subset described: CD45RA+ positively selected. The receptors shown here come from a man aged 18 to 29 in good health. Some clones in this sample may be carry-over from other donors' samples.

A remark on this clone: Other DNA sequences in this specimen translate into the identical CDR3. The V and J genes are TRBV5-1 and TRBJ2-1, with 8 positions matching TRBD1. Germline assignment: CDR1 SGHRS and CDR2 YFSETQ. V lost 0 bases to trimming and J lost 6 bases; unmatched junction nucleotides: 2. CDR3 length: 14 residues. The CDR3 bases are TGCGCCAGCAGCTTGGTGACAGGGGTCAATGAGCAGTTCTTC. Translating it yields CASSLVTGVNEQFF. The full variable domain, in which reference TRBV5-1 and TRBJ2-1 provide the parts outside the CDR3, is KAGVTQTPRYLIKTRGQQVTLSCSPISGHRSVSWYQQTPGQGLQFLFEYFSETQRNKGNFPGRFSGRQFSNSRSEMNVSTLELGDSALYLCASSLVTGVNEQFFGPGTRLTVL.

The sample holds one count of this clone. The chain has TRBV7-3 and TRBJ2-3; TRBD2 aligns across 7 bases. Looked up from germline, CDR1 is SGHTA and CDR2 is FQGTGA. The CDR3 runs 16 residues. The ends lost 2 bases at V and 4 bases at J; junction bases unmatched: 9. CDR3 residues: CASSLGPGRGPDTQYF. The CDR3 coding sequence is TGTGCCAGCAGCTTAGGTCCAGGGAGGGGCCCAGATACGCAGTATTTT.

Worth noting for this clone: This sample also contains other DNA sequences that code for the same CDR3. The J gene is TRBJ2-3, the V gene TRBV18; no firm D call. The germline V and J ends were trimmed by 2 bases and 5 bases, with 5 bases remaining between them. Germline V gives CDR1 KGHSH, CDR2 LQKENI. This CDR3 is 12 amino acids long. This chain's CDR3 is CASSPGQDTQYF. DNA for the CDR3: TGTGCCAGCTCACCAGGTCAAGATACGCAGTATTTT.